This TCR beta chain emerged from a study of OX40 agonist ivuxolimab in advanced cancers. Study at large: The drug used for patients, ivuxolimab, was an agonistic anti-OX40 (CD134) antibody.

TCRdb keeps only in-frame clones here, not all; method: immunoSEQ multiplex PCR. The table has roughly 48,000 clones, about 85% seen once. Study findings and constraints: Fewer expanded clones were found on average in CD4+ than in CD8+ T cells. Dosing at 0.1 to 3.0 mg/kg was accompanied by clonal expansion of CD4+ and CD8+ blood T cells by week 6.

This CDR3 region has 15 residues. V was cut by 4 bases and J by 8 bases, with 18 bases left in between. Germline CDR1 is MNHNS and CDR2 is SASEGT. As concerns this clone: Its cognate antigen is unknown.

V and J are TRBV6-1 and TRBJ2-4; weak D call: TRBD2 (7 bases). Source: CD4+ or CD8+ T cells sorted from blood, taken in a trial of the OX40 agonist ivuxolimab. This TCR came from an adult with an advanced solid tumor such as melanoma, head and neck, liver or kidney cancer. The chain's CDR3 is CASSGGGAGRDIQYF. The CDR3 DNA sequence: TGTGCCAGCAGTGGAGGGGGAGCGGGGAGAGACATTCAGTACTTC.